A selection of T cell receptor beta chains follows, all from one sample in a study of vaccination and CD4 T cells after COVID-19. These receptors have no known antigen. TCRdb re-called the PCR reads with MiXCR, one entry per CDR3 protein. Of about 17,000 distinct CDR3 sequences listed, more than 45% are singletons. The sample comprised CD4+ T cells from blood, cultured in vitro. The receptors shown here come from a human donor who had recovered from COVID-19. Each CDR3 is given with its conserved first and last residue. Fields, in order: V gene, J gene, clone size, D gene, CDR3 protein, CDR3 DNA. D genes are given only for firm matches. Clone sizes are given selectively: once, few, many, or a class where the clone is expanded.

v_gene: TRBV20-1; j_gene: TRBJ1-2; abundance: .; d_gene: TRBD1; CDR3aa: CSAQGQGAPFGYTF; CDR3nt: TGCAGTGCTCAGGGACAGGGGGCGCCTTTTGGCTACACCTTC
v_gene: TRBV6-5; j_gene: TRBJ1-4; abundance: .; d_gene: TRBD1; CDR3aa: CASSYSGQGGEKLFF; CDR3nt: TGTGCCAGCAGTTACTCGGGGCAGGGGGGTGAAAAACTGTTTTTT
v_gene: TRBV12-3/TRBV12-4; j_gene: TRBJ1-2; abundance: .; d_gene: TRBD1; CDR3aa: CASSLSGGGYGYTF; CDR3nt: TGTGCCAGCAGTTTATCAGGGGGCGGCTATGGCTACACCTTC
v_gene: TRBV2; j_gene: TRBJ2-3; abundance: few; d_gene: .; CDR3aa: CASSPPFTDTQYF; CDR3nt: TGTGCCAGCAGTCCCCCCTTCACAGATACGCAGTATTTT
v_gene: TRBV6-1; j_gene: TRBJ1-1; abundance: few; d_gene: .; CDR3aa: CASRTDAYTEAFF; CDR3nt: TGTGCCAGCAGGACGGACGCATACACTGAAGCTTTCTTT
v_gene: TRBV20-1; j_gene: TRBJ2-3; abundance: .; d_gene: TRBD2; CDR3aa: CSARDPGTSGPDTQYF; CDR3nt: TGCAGTGCTAGAGATCCCGGGACTAGCGGGCCCGATACGCAGTATTTT
v_gene: TRBV7-8; j_gene: TRBJ1-3; abundance: .; d_gene: .; CDR3aa: CASSSSASGNTIYF; CDR3nt: TGTGCCAGCAGCTCATCGGCTTCTGGAAACACCATATATTTT
v_gene: TRBV20-1; j_gene: TRBJ2-7; abundance: .; d_gene: TRBD2; CDR3aa: CSARDPGGRSYEQYF; CDR3nt: TGCAGTGCTAGAGATCCGGGGGGACGGTCCTACGAGCAGTACTTC
v_gene: TRBV7-9; j_gene: TRBJ2-1; abundance: .; d_gene: TRBD2; CDR3aa: CASSLIAGGREQFF; CDR3nt: TGTGCCAGCAGCTTAATAGCGGGAGGTCGTGAGCAGTTCTTC
v_gene: TRBV7-8; j_gene: TRBJ2-2; abundance: few; d_gene: .; CDR3aa: CASSLSSSRYTGELFF; CDR3nt: TGTGCCAGCAGCCTCTCTAGTTCTAGGTACACCGGGGAGCTGTTTTTT
v_gene: TRBV20-1; j_gene: TRBJ1-6; abundance: few; d_gene: .; CDR3aa: CSAGGLKSSYNSPLHF; CDR3nt: TGCAGTGCTGGGGGACTGAAGAGCTCCTATAATTCACCCCTCCACTTT
v_gene: TRBV20-1; j_gene: TRBJ1-5; abundance: .; d_gene: TRBD1; CDR3aa: CSARDFQGAGQPQHF; CDR3nt: TGCAGTGCTAGAGATTTTCAGGGGGCAGGTCAGCCCCAGCATTTT
v_gene: TRBV19; j_gene: TRBJ1-5; abundance: few; d_gene: .; CDR3aa: CASSGVHNQPQHF; CDR3nt: TGTGCCAGTAGTGGAGTCCACAATCAGCCCCAGCATTTT
v_gene: TRBV19; j_gene: TRBJ2-5; abundance: .; d_gene: TRBD2; CDR3aa: CASSLLTSGQETQYF; CDR3nt: TGTGCCAGTAGTTTACTGACTAGCGGGCAAGAGACCCAGTACTTC
v_gene: TRBV25-1; j_gene: TRBJ1-1; abundance: .; d_gene: .; CDR3aa: CASSDGSTEAFF; CDR3nt: TGTGCCAGCAGTGACGGAAGCACTGAAGCTTTCTTT